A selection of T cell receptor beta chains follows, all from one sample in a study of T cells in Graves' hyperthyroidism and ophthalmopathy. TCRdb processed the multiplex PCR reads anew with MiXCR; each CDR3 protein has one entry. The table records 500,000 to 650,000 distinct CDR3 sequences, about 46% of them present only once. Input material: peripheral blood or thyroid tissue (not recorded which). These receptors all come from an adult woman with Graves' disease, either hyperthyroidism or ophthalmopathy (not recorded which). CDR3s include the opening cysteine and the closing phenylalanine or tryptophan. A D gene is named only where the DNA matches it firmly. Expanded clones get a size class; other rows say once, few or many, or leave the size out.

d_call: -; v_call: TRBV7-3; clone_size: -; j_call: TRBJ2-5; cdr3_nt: TGTGCCAGCAGCACTCCCAGAGAGACCCAGTACTTC; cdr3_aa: CASSTPRETQYF
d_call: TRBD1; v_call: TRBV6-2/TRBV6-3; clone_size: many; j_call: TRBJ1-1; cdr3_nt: TGTGCCAGCAGAGACCCTGGGACAGGACATGAAGCTTTCTTT; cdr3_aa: CASRDPGTGHEAFF
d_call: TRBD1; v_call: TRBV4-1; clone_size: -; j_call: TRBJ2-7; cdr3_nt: TGCGCCAGCAGCCAACCGGGACAGTTCCACGAGCAGTACTTC; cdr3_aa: CASSQPGQFHEQYF
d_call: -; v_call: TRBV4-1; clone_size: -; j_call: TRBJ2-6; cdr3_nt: TGCGCCAGCAGCCAAGTCGCTAAGGGACGGGCCTTCTGGGCCAACGTCCTGACTTTC; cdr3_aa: CASSQVAKGRAFWANVLTF
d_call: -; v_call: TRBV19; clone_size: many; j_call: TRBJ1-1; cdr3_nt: TGTGCCAGTGGTCGACCGGGAAGTAAGGCTTTCTTT; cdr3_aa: CASGRPGSKAFF
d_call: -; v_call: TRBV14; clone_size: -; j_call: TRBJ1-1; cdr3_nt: TGTGCCAGCAGCCAAGAGACGTTCGGTGGGGAAGCTTTCTTT; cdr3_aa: CASSQETFGGEAFF
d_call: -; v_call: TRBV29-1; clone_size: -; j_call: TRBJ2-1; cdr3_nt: TGCAGCGTTCGGGACACCAATCTTGGGCATGAGCAGTTCTTC; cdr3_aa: CSVRDTNLGHEQFF
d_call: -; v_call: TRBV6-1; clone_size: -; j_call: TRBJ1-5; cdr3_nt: TGTGCCAGCTTGCGGGGCCCCCGCGATCAGCCCCAGCATTTT; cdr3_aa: CASLRGPRDQPQHF
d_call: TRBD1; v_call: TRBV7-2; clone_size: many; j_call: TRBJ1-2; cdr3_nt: TGTGCCAGCAGCTCCCGACAGGGGGCTAACTATGGCTACACCTTC; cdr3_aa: CASSSRQGANYGYTF
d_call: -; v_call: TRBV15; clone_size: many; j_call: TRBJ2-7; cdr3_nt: TGTGCCACCAGCAGAGTAGACAGCGAGCAGTACTTC; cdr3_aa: CATSRVDSEQYF
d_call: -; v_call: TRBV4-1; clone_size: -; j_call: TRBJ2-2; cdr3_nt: TGCGCCAGCAGCCAACGCACGAACACCGGGGAGCTGTTTTTT; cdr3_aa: CASSQRTNTGELFF
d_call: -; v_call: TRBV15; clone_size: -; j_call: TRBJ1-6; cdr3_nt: TGTGCCACCAGCAGGACAGGTAATTCACCCCTCCACTTT; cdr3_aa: CATSRTGNSPLHF
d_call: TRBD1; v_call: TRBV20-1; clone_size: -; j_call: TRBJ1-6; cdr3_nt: TGCAGCGGGACAGGATTGCCACCCCTCCACTTT; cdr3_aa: CSGTGLPPLHF
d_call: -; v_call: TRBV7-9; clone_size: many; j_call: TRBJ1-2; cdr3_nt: TGTGCCAGCAGACACGGGGGGTCGCGGAATGGCTACACCTTC; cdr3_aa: CASRHGGSRNGYTF
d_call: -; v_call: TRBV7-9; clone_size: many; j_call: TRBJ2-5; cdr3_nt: TGTGCCAGCAGCTTCTCTAAAGGGGGGGAGACCCAGTACTTC; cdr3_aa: CASSFSKGGETQYF
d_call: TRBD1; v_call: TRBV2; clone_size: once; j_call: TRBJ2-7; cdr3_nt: TGTGCCAGCAGTGAAGCGCCGCCGACAGGGGTGGCCGAGCAGTACTTC; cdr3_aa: CASSEAPPTGVAEQYF
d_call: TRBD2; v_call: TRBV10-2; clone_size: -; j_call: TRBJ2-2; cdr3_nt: TGCGCCAGCATGCTACTGAGCGGGACTGGGGAGCTGTTTTTT; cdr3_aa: CASMLLSGTGELFF